What follows is one TCR beta chain and its context. What it binds is unknown. Intraepithelial and lamina propria lymphocytes were freed from processed graft tissue. Germline CDR1 and CDR2: MNHNY and SVGAGI (reference sequence). The V gene lost 2 bases and the J gene lost 3 bases, with 10 bases spanning the gap. The CDR3 covers 14 residues. Only in-frame clones appear in the TCRdb table, and some are missing; sequencing was by immunoSEQ multiplex PCR. The data hold 3,000 to 4,000 clones, with around 70% observed a single time. This sample stems from a study of graft-versus-host responses after intestinal transplantation. About the study: The transplants performed in recipients were multivisceral, liver-intestinal, or isolated intestinal. All of the recipients had induction that used anti-thymocyte globulin, then tacrolimus and steroids for around 3 years. Study-level results: Early declines in HvG clones that occurred post-transplant were associated with peak circulating GvH clone levels. Recipient marrow contained GvH clones, some of which appeared first in ileum or blood.

The specimen was ileum tissue, collected 5 and 7 days after intestinal transplantation. The sequence was collected from a human patient who received an intestinal transplant, so some T cells may come from the graft donor. The chain carries TRBV6-6 and TRBJ1-2; D is possibly TRBD1 (5 bases). In DNA form, the CDR3 reads TGTGCCAGCAGTTACGACGGGACCGACTATGGCTACACCTTC. Protein sequence: CASSYDGTDYGYTF.